The present T cell receptor (beta chain) was sequenced within a study of cytomegalovirus exposure and HLA in healthy donors. General study points: Cytomegalovirus association was assigned to 170 or so TCR beta chains.

The V end was cut by 2 bases, the J end by 8 bases, with 15 bases between. This CDR3 region has 15 residues. CDR1 MNHEY and CDR2 SVGAGI come from the germline V gene. About this clone: The antigen is unknown.

The study ran its PCR with 60 Vbeta and 13 Jbeta primers. Some clones are missing from TCRdb's copy, which holds only in-frame ones; the method was immunoSEQ multiplex PCR. The table lists fewer than 100,000 clones. The chain has TRBV6-5 and TRBJ1-4, with no clear D. Sample: PBMCs. This clonotype was sampled from a man aged 18 to 30 in good health and CMV-seropositive. The CDR3 protein is CASSYDYTLREKLFF. The CDR3 DNA sequence: TGTGCCAGCAGTTACGACTACACCTTGCGAGAAAAACTGTTTTTT.